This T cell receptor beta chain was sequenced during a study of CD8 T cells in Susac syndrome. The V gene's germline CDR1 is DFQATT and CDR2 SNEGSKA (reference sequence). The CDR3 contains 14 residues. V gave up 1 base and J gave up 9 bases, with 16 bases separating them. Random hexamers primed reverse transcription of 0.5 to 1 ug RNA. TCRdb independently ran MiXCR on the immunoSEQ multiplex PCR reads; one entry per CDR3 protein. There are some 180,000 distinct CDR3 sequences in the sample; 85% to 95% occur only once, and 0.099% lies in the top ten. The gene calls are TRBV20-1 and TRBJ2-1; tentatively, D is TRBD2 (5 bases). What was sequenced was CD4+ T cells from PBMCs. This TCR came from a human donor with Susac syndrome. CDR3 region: CSARVGVGSGEQFF. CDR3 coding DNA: TGCAGTGCTAGAGTCGGGGTCGGTTCGGGTGAGCAGTTCTTC.